This T cell receptor beta chain is from a study of shared clonotypes between healthy human individuals. Study-level information: Three plates were used per donor for CD4 naive, three for CD4 memory, two for CD8 naive and one for CD8 memory.

The study's findings and limits: At large depth, rarefaction still showed sorted-subset sequencing to be incomplete. What naive subsets generally showed was a larger estimated richness than memory subsets showed.

The V and J ends lost 2 bases and 7 bases respectively, with 6 bases between them. CDR1 is ENHRY and CDR2 is SYGVKD in the germline V gene. This CDR3 has 12 residues. This clone was picked up one time. No antigen is known for it. This sample includes further DNA sequences coding for the same CDR3. All donors were Caucasian adults living in Nashville, Tennessee. Assay used: immunoSEQ multiplex PCR; TCRdb lists only in-frame clones, some missing. The table has just over 2,000,000 clones, roughly 95% seen once; the top ten hold approximately 0.13%. The V gene is TRBV10-3, the J gene TRBJ1-5; D remains unclear. This receptor was identified in a man younger than 35 in good health. Sequenced input: naive CD4+ T cells sorted from blood. Noted subset: CD45RA+ positively selected. As DNA, the CDR3 is TGTGCCATCAGTGAGGGGGTACAGCCCCAGCATTTT. Amino acids: CAISEGVQPQHF.